This record covers a single TCR beta chain. Germline V gene lookup returns CDR1 SGHTA and CDR2 FQGNSA. Trimming stripped 3 bases from V and 4 bases from J, with 8 bases between. This CDR3 spans 13 amino acids. The data stem from a study of blood T cell repertoires in COVID-19. Method: immunoSEQ multiplex PCR; TCRdb's copy keeps in-frame clones and lacks some. Of 46,000 or so clones listed, 70% to 90% are singletons. This receptor was identified in a woman aged 80 or over with COVID-19, enrolled during active disease. The source material was peripheral blood. The V call is TRBV7-2, the J call TRBJ2-3; the D is unclear. CDR3 amino acids: CASSFERADTQYF. The CDR3 nucleotides are TGTGCCAGCAGCTTTGAACGGGCAGATACGCAGTATTTT.